A single sample is the source of the 21 T cell receptor beta chains below, sequenced in a study of blood T cell repertoires in COVID-19 (dated by TCRdb to 2020 to 2021). Libraries came from the immunoSEQ multiplex PCR assay. Imported from immuneACCESS, the table was reduced by TCRdb to in-frame sequences with V and J called. These copies leave out some clones; in studies compared against another copy, an unresolved V gene accounts for under half, and the cause of the remainder is not known. The sample table shows about 160,000 clones, and over 70% are seen once. Roughly a tenth of the sample comes from the top ten. The specimen sequenced was peripheral blood. The receptor set was obtained from an elderly woman with active or convalescent COVID-19.

The CDR3 nucleotides read TGTGCCAGCAGCAAATTGGGACAGGGGTCCTACAATGAGCAGTTCTTC. Its translation is CASSKLGQGSYNEQFF. The V gene is TRBV21-1, the J gene TRBJ2-1; the table's D call TRBD1 went unverified against the DNA. TRBV21-1 is termed a pseudogene. The length of the CDR3 is 16 residues.

CDR3: CASSRAGLGEKLFF. As DNA, the CDR3 is TGTGCCAGTAGTCGGGCAGGGCTTGGTGAAAAACTGTTTTTT. The chain is built from TRBV19 and TRBJ1-4; tentative D call: TRBD1 (5 bases). V gave up 5 bases and J gave up 7 bases, with 14 bases separating them. The CDR3 loop spans 14 amino acids. Germline V lookup: CDR1 LNHDA, CDR2 SQIVND (reference sequence). Combining the CDR3 with reference TRBV19 and TRBJ1-4 gives the whole variable domain DGGITQSPKYLFRKEGQNVTLSCEQNLNHDAMYWYRQDPGQGLRLIYYSQIVNDFQKGDIAEGYSVSREKKESFPLTVTSAQKNPTAFYLCASSRAGLGEKLFFGSGTQLSVL.

This chain links TRBV7-9 with TRBJ1-4; D remains ambiguous. The CDR3 is 13 amino acids. CDR1 SEHNR and CDR2 FQNEAQ come from the germline V gene (reference sequence). V was clipped by 7 bases and J by 7 bases, with 13 bases between them. CDR3 in amino acids: CASTPGVSEKLFF. CDR3 nucleotide sequence: TGTGCCAGCACCCCCGGGGTTTCTGAAAAACTGTTTTTT.

The V gene is TRBV11-2, the J gene TRBJ2-2; the D is unclear. The CDR3 totals 13 residues. Germline V gives CDR1 SGHAT, CDR2 FQNNGV. V lost 5 bases, J lost 6 bases, and 10 bases lay in between. The CDR3 bases are TGTGCCAGCAGCCCCCGGGTGTCCGGGGAGCTGTTTTTT. Amino acid sequence: CASSPRVSGELFF.

The chain is built from TRBV19 and TRBJ1-5, with D tentatively TRBD1 (5 bases). Trimming shortened V by 5 bases and J by 4 bases, and 12 bases separated the two germline ends. Germline V lookup: CDR1 LNHDA, CDR2 SQIVND (reference sequence). The CDR3 length is 14 residues. The CDR3 sequence: CASSWRGLNQPQHF. CDR3 DNA: TGTGCCAGTAGTTGGAGGGGTCTGAATCAGCCCCAGCATTTT.

This clone occurred a few times. V gene TRBV4-3 combines with J gene TRBJ1-4, with 9 bases that match TRBD1. CDR3 length: 16 residues. With 0 bases clipped from V and 6 bases from J, the junction kept 5 bases outside the gene matches. Germline V CDR1 and CDR2: LGHNA, YSLEER. CDR3 DNA sequence: TGCGCCAGCAGCCAAGATAGGAGGACAGGGGATGAAAAACTGTTTTTT. Residues: CASSQDRRTGDEKLFF.

In DNA, the CDR3 is TGTGCCAGCAGCGCCAACAAGGGGGTCAATCAGCCCCAGCATTTT. This codes for CASSANKGVNQPQHF. The chain uses TRBV3-1 (or the pseudogene TRBV3-2) and TRBJ1-5; weak D call: TRBD1 (6 bases). The V end lost 5 bases, the J end lost 3 bases, and 14 bases lay between the germline ends. CDR3 length: 15 amino acids. Germline values: CDR1 LGHDT, CDR2 YNNKEL (reference sequence).

With respect to this clone: Other DNA sequences of this sample code for an identical CDR3. V usage is TRBV2 and J usage is TRBJ2-4, with 7 bases lining up with TRBD2. The CDR3 contains 15 residues. Trimming cost V 1 base and J 5 bases; bases outside gene matches: 5. Germline V gene sequence: CDR1 SNHLY, CDR2 FYNNEI. In DNA, the CDR3 is TGTGCCAGCAGTGAAGGGGGGGGTCAGGAAAACATTCAGTACTTC. As protein: CASSEGGGQENIQYF.

CDR3 loop: CASSIAGTGVFAYEQYF. DNA for the CDR3: TGTGCCAGTAGTATAGCGGGGACAGGGGTGTTCGCCTACGAGCAGTACTTC. The J gene is TRBJ2-7, the V gene TRBV19; TRBD1 matches 10 bases. The CDR3 length is 17 residues. The germline V gene encodes CDR1 LNHDA and CDR2 SQIVND (reference sequence). V shed 1 base, J shed 2 bases, and the junction held 8 bases outside the gene matches.

This clone showed up just a few times. This chain links TRBV7-2 with TRBJ1-2; a possible D gene is TRBD1 (6 bases). Germline CDR1 SGHTA, CDR2 FQGNSA. The CDR3 has 13 amino acids. Trimming pared 3 bases from V and 4 bases from J, leaving 9 bases between. The CDR3 spells CASSFQGSYGYTF. The CDR3 DNA is TGTGCCAGCAGCTTTCAGGGGAGCTATGGCTACACCTTC.

This chain joins TRBV7-2 and TRBJ2-3, with 8 bases identical to TRBD2. The germline V gene has CDR1 SGHTA and CDR2 FQGNSA. The CDR3 length is 15 residues. J lost 1 base, V lost 5 bases, and 5 bases had no gene match. The CDR3: CASSRARGGTDTQYF. CDR3 sequence (DNA): TGTGCCAGCAGCCGTGCGCGGGGGGGCACAGATACGCAGTATTTT.

The rearrangement links TRBV7-8 to TRBJ2-7, with D hard to call. Trimming removed 4 bases from V and 4 bases from J, with 5 bases in between. CDR1 SGHVS and CDR2 FQNEAQ come from the germline V gene. This CDR3 has 11 amino acids. This CDR3 is CASSSKYEQYF. The CDR3 region has the DNA TGTGCCAGCAGCTCCAAATACGAGCAGTACTTC.

This chain connects TRBV9 to TRBJ2-3; 7 bases match TRBD2. This CDR3 has 17 amino acids. Per the germline V gene, CDR1 is SGDLS and CDR2 is YYNGEE. The trim removed 3 bases at V and 2 bases at J, leaving 12 bases unmatched. The CDR3: CASSALLPGRVTDTQYF. In DNA form, the CDR3 reads TGTGCCAGCAGCGCCCTCCTACCAGGGAGGGTCACAGATACGCAGTATTTT.

The gene calls are TRBV10-1 and TRBJ1-1; TRBD1 matches at 10 bases. Germline V lookup: CDR1 WNHNN, CDR2 SYGVQD (reference sequence). V shed 1 base, J shed 4 bases, and the junction held 0 bases outside the gene matches. This CDR3 spans 14 amino acids. This CDR3 is CASSEWTGGTEAFF. Here the CDR3 DNA reads TGCGCCAGCAGTGAGTGGACAGGGGGCACTGAAGCTTTCTTT.

This chain joins TRBV29-1 and TRBJ1-1; D gene ambiguous. The length of the CDR3 is 14 residues. CDR1 and CDR2 (germline): SQVTM, ANQGSEA. Trimming left V 1 base short and J 1 base short, with 10 bases between. The CDR3 DNA is TGCAGCGTTGAAGGGCAGACATCGAACACTGAAGCTTTCTTT. Amino acid sequence: CSVEGQTSNTEAFF.

This rearrangement joins TRBV5-6 to TRBJ1-4; D is unclear. The CDR3 sequence is 12 residues long. Germline V gene data show CDR1 as SGHDT and CDR2 as YYEEEE. V was pared by 2 bases and J by 8 bases, with 7 bases between. CDR3 loop: CASSFGREKLFF. The CDR3 DNA sequence: TGTGCCAGCAGCTTCGGTAGAGAAAAACTGTTTTTT.

V gene TRBV18 combines with J gene TRBJ1-1; 7 bases fit TRBD1. After removal of 3 bases from V and 4 bases from J, the junction contained 8 bases not matched to a gene. Per germline, CDR1 KGHSH and CDR2 LQKENI. This CDR3 has 15 amino acids. The DNA of the CDR3 is TGTGCCAGCTCACCGCCGGGACAGTCGGCCACTGAAGCTTTCTTT. Amino acids: CASSPPGQSATEAFF.

This chain links TRBV6-5 with TRBJ1-1; possibly TRBD1 for D (5 bases). The CDR3 totals 14 residues. The germline CDR1 and CDR2 sequences are MNHEY and SVGAGI. V lost 6 bases and J lost 2, with 13 bases in between. CDR3 bases: TGTGCCAGCAGCCTAGGGGCCGCAAACACTGAAGCTTTCTTT. Encoded protein: CASSLGAANTEAFF.

V and J are TRBV3-1 (or the pseudogene TRBV3-2) and TRBJ2-4; D uncertain. CDR1 and CDR2 (germline): LGHDT, YNNKEL (reference sequence). The CDR3 has 16 amino acids. V shed 1 base and J shed 0 bases, with 10 bases lying between them. The CDR3 DNA sequence: TGTGCCAGCAGCCAAGGGGCAGCTGGAGCCAAAAACATTCAGTACTTC. It translates to CASSQGAAGAKNIQYF.

The chain combines TRBV5-4 with TRBJ2-1; tentative D call: TRBD1 (7 bases). V was shortened by 0 bases and J by 4 bases, with 14 bases between the two germline ends. The CDR3 is 16 amino acids. Germline CDR1 SGHNT, CDR2 YYREEE (reference sequence). CDR3 sequence: CASSLGGTAVYNEQFF. Written as DNA, the CDR3 is TGTGCCAGCAGCTTGGGCGGGACAGCCGTATACAATGAGCAGTTCTTC.

This clone was recorded only once. The J gene is TRBJ2-2, the V gene TRBV9; D is ambiguous. This CDR3 is built from 14 residues. Germline CDR1 is SGDLS and CDR2 is YYNGEE. The V end lost 4 bases, the J end lost 7 bases, and 14 bases lay between the germline ends. In DNA form, the CDR3 reads TGTGCCAGCAGCCCCGCGAGAACGGTCGGGGAGCTGTTTTTT. It encodes CASSPARTVGELFF. The variable domain in full, completed from reference TRBV9 and TRBJ2-2, reads DSGVTQTPKHLITATGQRVTLRCSPRSGDLSVYWYQQSLDQGLQFLIQYYNGEERAKGNILERFSAQQFPDLHSELNLSSLELGDSALYFCASSPARTVGELFFGEGSRLTVL.